The 3 T cell receptor beta chains below come from one sample, sequenced in a study of CD8+CD57+ T cells in acquired aplastic anemia. The study profiled TCR beta VDJ and CDR3 using genomic DNA as template. MiXCR was run by TCRdb on the reads, yielding one entry per CDR3 protein. The table lists under 200,000 distinct CDR3 sequences, about 64% of them singletons. The specimen was sorted CD4+, CD8+, or CD8+CD57+ T cells (not recorded which) from PBMCs. Source of these receptors: a human donor with severe aplastic anemia or a healthy control (not recorded which).

The rearrangement links TRBV6-2 or TRBV6-3 to TRBJ2-3, with TRBD1 as a possible D gene (5 bases). V shed 5 bases and J shed 4 bases, with 13 bases lying between them. Germline lookup yields CDR1 MNHEY and CDR2 SVGEGT. The CDR3 length is 14 residues. The CDR3 nucleotides are TGTGCCAGCAGTGGCTCACAGGACGCAGATACGCAGTATTTT. This codes for CASSGSQDADTQYF.

This clonotype was seen only a few times. This rearrangement joins TRBV5-6 to TRBJ2-5, with D possibly matching TRBD2 (7 bases). Trimming cost V 6 bases and J 3 bases, with 18 bases left between them. This CDR3 is built from 15 residues. CDR1 is SGHDT, CDR2 YYEEEE, per germline. CDR3 amino acids: CASTSRRGGEETQYF. CDR3 nucleotide sequence: TGTGCCAGCACCAGTCGTAGGGGGGGTGAAGAGACCCAGTACTTC.

The rearrangement uses TRBV7-3 and TRBJ2-1; D uncertain. This CDR3 region has 13 residues. Germline CDR1 SGHTA, CDR2 FQGTGA. Trimming removed 3 bases from V and 9 bases from J, with 12 bases in between. CDR3: CASSFRLGGEQFF. In nucleotides, the CDR3 is TGTGCCAGCAGCTTTCGGCTCGGCGGTGAGCAGTTCTTC. The complete variable domain, with remaining parts taken from reference TRBV7-3 and TRBJ2-1, reads GAGVSQTPSNKVTEKGKYVELRCDPISGHTALYWYRQSLGQGPEFLIYFQGTGAADDSGLPNDRFFAVRPEGSVSTLKIQRTERGDSAVYLCASSFRLGGEQFFGPGTRLTVL.